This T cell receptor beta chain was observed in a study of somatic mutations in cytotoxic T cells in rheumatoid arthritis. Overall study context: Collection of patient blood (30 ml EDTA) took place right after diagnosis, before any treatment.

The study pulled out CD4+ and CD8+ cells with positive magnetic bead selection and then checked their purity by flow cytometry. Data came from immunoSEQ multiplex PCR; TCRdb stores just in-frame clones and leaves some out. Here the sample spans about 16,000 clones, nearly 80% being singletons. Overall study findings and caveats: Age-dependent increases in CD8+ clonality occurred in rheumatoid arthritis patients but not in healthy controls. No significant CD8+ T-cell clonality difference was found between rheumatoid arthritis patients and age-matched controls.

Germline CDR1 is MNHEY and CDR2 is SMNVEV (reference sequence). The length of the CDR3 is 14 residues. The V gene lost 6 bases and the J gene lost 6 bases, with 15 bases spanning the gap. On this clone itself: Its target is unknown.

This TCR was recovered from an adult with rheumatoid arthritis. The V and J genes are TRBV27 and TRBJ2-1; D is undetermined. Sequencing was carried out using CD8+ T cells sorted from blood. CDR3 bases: TGTGCCAGCAGCCTTAGTGGAGAATTCAATGAGCAGTTCTTC. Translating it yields CASSLSGEFNEQFF.